Listed below are T cell receptor beta chains from one sample, sequenced in a study of blood T cell repertoires in COVID-19. The protocol was immunoSEQ multiplex PCR, while the TCRdb copy is restricted to in-frame clones and leaves out a portion. In the table there are 220,000 or so clones, roughly 84% of which are singletons. Sample: peripheral blood. The receptors derive from a man in his fifties or sixties who had recovered from COVID-19. CDR3s include the opening cysteine and the closing phenylalanine or tryptophan. Fields, in order: V gene, clone size, J gene, D gene, CDR3 DNA, CDR3 protein. The D gene is left open where the match is weak. Clone size is stated in some rows and not others, as once, few, many or a class when expanded.

v_call: TRBV10-3
clone_size: -
j_call: TRBJ2-3
d_call: -
cdr3_nt: TGTGCCATCAGTGAGGTCGGTACCTTCTCAGATACGCAGTATTTT
cdr3_aa: CAISEVGTFSDTQYF

v_call: TRBV2
clone_size: -
j_call: TRBJ1-2
d_call: -
cdr3_nt: TGTGCCAGCATTCGACGGGAGGGGAAGAACGGCTACACCTTC
cdr3_aa: CASIRREGKNGYTF

v_call: TRBV5-1
clone_size: -
j_call: TRBJ1-1
d_call: TRBD1
cdr3_nt: TGCGCCAGCAGCTACGGGACAGGTAGCGCTGAAGCTTTCTTT
cdr3_aa: CASSYGTGSAEAFF

v_call: TRBV5-1
clone_size: -
j_call: TRBJ2-3
d_call: -
cdr3_nt: TGCGCCAGCAGCTTGGTGGACGGGAATACGCAGTATTTT
cdr3_aa: CASSLVDGNTQYF

v_call: TRBV5-1
clone_size: -
j_call: TRBJ2-1
d_call: TRBD2
cdr3_nt: TGCGCCAGCAGCTCTCCGACTAGCGGGAGGGCCGGGCGCAATGAGCAGTTCTTC
cdr3_aa: CASSSPTSGRAGRNEQFF

v_call: TRBV6-5
clone_size: -
j_call: TRBJ2-1
d_call: TRBD1
cdr3_nt: TGTGCCAGCAGTTACCATGCGACAGGGAGAGGGAATGAGCAGTTCTTC
cdr3_aa: CASSYHATGRGNEQFF

v_call: TRBV6-6
clone_size: few
j_call: TRBJ2-7
d_call: TRBD2
cdr3_nt: TGTGCCAGCGAGGGACTAGCCGCCGAGCAGTACTTC
cdr3_aa: CASEGLAAEQYF

v_call: TRBV25-1
clone_size: -
j_call: TRBJ1-1
d_call: -
cdr3_nt: TGTGCAACGCAAGGAGAACTGAACACTGAAGCTTTCTTT
cdr3_aa: CATQGELNTEAFF

v_call: TRBV18
clone_size: -
j_call: TRBJ1-3
d_call: TRBD1
cdr3_nt: TGTGCCAGCTCATCGACCCGGACAGGCGCTGGAAACACCATATATTTT
cdr3_aa: CASSSTRTGAGNTIYF

v_call: TRBV19
clone_size: -
j_call: TRBJ2-3
d_call: -
cdr3_nt: TGTGCCAGTAGTCGCCGGTCAAGCACAGATACGCAGTATTTT
cdr3_aa: CASSRRSSTDTQYF

v_call: TRBV24-1
clone_size: once
j_call: TRBJ2-1
d_call: -
cdr3_nt: TGTGCCACCAGTGGCTCCCGACACTTTCAGTTAGATGAGCAGTTCTTC
cdr3_aa: CATSGSRHFQLDEQFF

v_call: TRBV14
clone_size: -
j_call: TRBJ1-3
d_call: -
cdr3_nt: TGTGCCAGCAGACGGAGCTCTGGAAACACCATATATTTT
cdr3_aa: CASRRSSGNTIYF

v_call: TRBV27
clone_size: -
j_call: TRBJ2-7
d_call: TRBD1
cdr3_nt: TGTGCCAGCAGTTTATCGGGTATTGACAGGGTTTTAGCCTACGAGCAGTACTTC
cdr3_aa: CASSLSGIDRVLAYEQYF

v_call: TRBV5-1
clone_size: -
j_call: TRBJ2-7
d_call: TRBD2
cdr3_nt: TGCGCCAGCAGCTTCCTAGCGGGAGGGCCAGTCGAGCAGTACTTC
cdr3_aa: CASSFLAGGPVEQYF

v_call: TRBV28
clone_size: -
j_call: TRBJ1-1
d_call: -
cdr3_nt: TGTGCCAGCAGTTCGCCCCGGGGGGCGGGAACTGAAGCTTTCTTT
cdr3_aa: CASSSPRGAGTEAFF

v_call: TRBV19
clone_size: -
j_call: TRBJ2-7
d_call: -
cdr3_nt: TGTGCCAGTAGTACAGGGTCGGTCGTTTACGAGCAGTACTTC
cdr3_aa: CASSTGSVVYEQYF

v_call: TRBV5-1
clone_size: -
j_call: TRBJ1-2
d_call: -
cdr3_nt: TGCGCCAGCAGCTTGGTTGGGGGGGTAAAAGGAAGCTATGGCTACACCTTC
cdr3_aa: CASSLVGGVKGSYGYTF

v_call: TRBV5-1
clone_size: -
j_call: TRBJ2-7
d_call: -
cdr3_nt: TGCGCCAGCAGCTTGCCAACCGACAAATACGAGCAGTACTTC
cdr3_aa: CASSLPTDKYEQYF

v_call: TRBV5-1
clone_size: -
j_call: TRBJ1-2
d_call: -
cdr3_nt: TGCGCCAGCAGCTTACTAGGCGAAGGCTACACCTTC
cdr3_aa: CASSLLGEGYTF

v_call: TRBV10-3
clone_size: -
j_call: TRBJ1-2
d_call: TRBD1
cdr3_nt: TGTGCCATCAGTCCCGGGACAGGGTCGGCCTATGGCTACACCTTC
cdr3_aa: CAISPGTGSAYGYTF

v_call: TRBV28
clone_size: -
j_call: TRBJ1-2
d_call: -
cdr3_nt: TGTGCCAGCAGTTTTGAGCGGGGGGCGCGAGGCTATGGCTACACCTTC
cdr3_aa: CASSFERGARGYGYTF

v_call: TRBV7-2
clone_size: -
j_call: TRBJ2-5
d_call: -
cdr3_nt: TGTGCCAGCCAACAGGGGGGGTCCAAGACCCAGTACTTC
cdr3_aa: CASQQGGSKTQYF

v_call: TRBV7-9
clone_size: -
j_call: TRBJ2-5
d_call: -
cdr3_nt: TGTGCCAGCAGCCACAGGGATGGGGAGACCCAGTACTTC
cdr3_aa: CASSHRDGETQYF

v_call: TRBV28
clone_size: -
j_call: TRBJ2-1
d_call: TRBD2
cdr3_nt: TGTGCCAGCTTAGCGGGTGGGGCCTACAATGAGCAGTTCTTC
cdr3_aa: CASLAGGAYNEQFF

v_call: TRBV9
clone_size: -
j_call: TRBJ2-3
d_call: -
cdr3_nt: TGTGCCAGCAGCGATAGACTAGGATCCTCAGATACGCAGTATTTT
cdr3_aa: CASSDRLGSSDTQYF

v_call: TRBV2
clone_size: -
j_call: TRBJ2-3
d_call: TRBD1
cdr3_nt: TGTGCCAGCAGTGACAGGGGGCCAACAGATACGCAGTATTTT
cdr3_aa: CASSDRGPTDTQYF